These 32 T cell receptor beta chains share one sample of origin, sequenced in a study of T cells after yellow fever vaccination. In TCRdb, the 5' RACE reads were re-called with MiXCR into one record per CDR3 protein. This table holds about 99,000 distinct CDR3 sequences, roughly 6% found once. The specimen comprised CD8+ T cells sorted from PBMCs, sampled 10 days after the yellow fever booster vaccination. The receptors were gathered from a man aged 18 to 30 who received the YFV17D yellow fever vaccine.

V is TRBV5-6 and J is TRBJ2-7, with TRBD1 identical over 9 bases. V trimming: 0 bases; J trimming: 6 bases; junction bases outside the gene matches: 7. The CDR3 has 15 amino acids. Germline V gene lookup returns CDR1 SGHDT and CDR2 YYEEEE. The CDR3 DNA follows: TGTGCCAGCAGCTTGGAGGGACAGGGCGTCACCGAGCAGTACTTC. Encoded protein: CASSLEGQGVTEQYF.

This clonotype was counted ten times or more. This chain links TRBV6-5 with TRBJ2-3; D gene uncertain. CDR1 MNHEY and CDR2 SVGAGI come from the germline V gene. CDR3 size: 15 residues. V gave up 2 bases and J gave up 0 bases, with 9 bases separating them. CDR3 DNA sequence: TGTGCCAGCAGTTACACCGAGGCTAGCACAGATACGCAGTATTTT. This codes for CASSYTEASTDTQYF.

This chain connects TRBV20-1 to TRBJ2-2; D might be TRBD2 (5 bases). Trimming removed 6 bases at V and 5 bases at J, with 13 bases between. In germline, CDR1 is DFQATT, CDR2 SNEGSKA (reference sequence). The length of the CDR3 is 13 residues. CDR3 in DNA: TGCAGTGCCGGAGACGGGGATACCGGGGAGCTGTTTTTT. Translated, it gives CSAGDGDTGELFF.

CDR3 in DNA: TGTGCCAGCAGTGAAGGTCGCAGGGCGCGAGAGACCCAGTACTTC. Its protein is CASSEGRRARETQYF. The V gene is TRBV2, the J gene TRBJ2-5, with a possible D match to TRBD1 (5 bases). The CDR3 is 15 amino acids. Germline V lookup: CDR1 SNHLY, CDR2 FYNNEI. V lost 1 base, J lost 4 bases, and 13 bases lay in between. Based on the CDR3 plus reference TRBV2 and TRBJ2-5, the full variable domain is EPEVTQTPSHQVTQMGQEVILRCVPISNHLYFYWYRQILGQKVEFLVSFYNNEISEKSEIFDDQFSVERPDGSNFTLKIRSTKLEDSAMYFCASSEGRRARETQYFGPGTRLLVL.

V and J are TRBV7-2 and TRBJ2-7; 14 nucleotides agree with TRBD2. J lost 0 bases, V lost 5 bases, and 12 bases had no gene match. The CDR3 extends over 19 amino acids. Germline V CDR1 and CDR2: SGHTA, FQGNSA. The CDR3 protein is CASSLRTSGGPLDSYEQYF. DNA for the CDR3: TGTGCCAGCAGCCTAAGGACTAGCGGGGGGCCTTTAGACTCCTACGAGCAGTACTTC.

This clonotype was counted many times. The V and J genes are TRBV3-1 and TRBJ2-7; 12 bases match TRBD2. The germline V gene encodes CDR1 LGHDT and CDR2 YNNKEL (reference sequence). The CDR3 is 14 residues long. V shed 4 bases, J shed 4 bases, and the junction held 2 bases outside the gene matches. The CDR3 spells CASSPGLAGYEQYV. In DNA, the CDR3 is TGTGCCAGCAGCCCAGGACTAGCGGGGTACGAGCAGTACGTC.

This chain links TRBV6-2 or TRBV6-3 with TRBJ2-1; D uncertain. Trimming cost V 5 bases and J 9 bases, with 17 bases left between them. This CDR3 contains 14 residues. Germline CDR1 MNHEY, CDR2 SVGEGT. The CDR3 nucleotides are TGTGCCAGCAGTACTCTAAGGGTGATAAGTGAGCAGTTCTTC. Translated: CASSTLRVISEQFF.

The gene calls are TRBV7-8 and TRBJ1-5; the D is unclear. V dropped 0 bases and J dropped 3 bases, with 15 bases sitting between them. There are 17 residues in the CDR3. Germline V gene data show CDR1 as SGHVS and CDR2 as FQNEAQ. The CDR3 DNA is TGTGCCAGCAGCTTAGCCCGTGAGGAGCCATTCAATCAGCCCCAGCATTTT. Protein sequence: CASSLAREEPFNQPQHF.

V and J are TRBV6-2 or TRBV6-3 and TRBJ1-1, with D possibly matching TRBD1 (5 bases). CDR1 and CDR2 (germline): MNHEY, SVGEGT. V dropped 8 bases and J dropped 1 base, with 8 bases sitting between them. The CDR3 is 12 residues long. In nucleotides, the CDR3 is TGTGCCAGCGAAACAGGGAACACTGAAGCTTTCTTT. This sequence encodes CASETGNTEAFF.

V is TRBV19 and J is TRBJ2-1; 9 nucleotides agree with TRBD2. V lost 2 bases, J lost 8 bases, and 4 bases stayed unmatched. The CDR3 is made up of 14 amino acids. Germline values: CDR1 LNHDA, CDR2 SQIVND (reference sequence). Here the CDR3 reads CASSIILAGHEQFF. The DNA of the CDR3 is TGTGCCAGTAGTATAATTCTAGCGGGACATGAGCAGTTCTTC.

V is TRBV7-9 and J is TRBJ2-7, with 7 nucleotides matching TRBD1. The CDR3 consists of 14 residues. The germline gives CDR1 SEHNR, CDR2 FQNEAQ (reference sequence). The V gene end was trimmed by 5 bases and the J gene end by 4 bases; junction bases not matched to a gene: 8. The CDR3: CASSTDREAYEQYV. CDR3 nucleotide sequence: TGTGCCAGCAGCACTGACAGGGAAGCTTACGAGCAGTACGTC.

The J gene is TRBJ2-7, the V gene TRBV7-9; D not certain. CDR1 and CDR2 from the germline V gene are SEHNR and FQNEAQ (reference sequence). Trimming stripped 1 base from V and 6 bases from J, with 10 bases between. This CDR3 has 13 residues. The CDR3 is CASSLVPWAEQYF. DNA of the CDR3: TGTGCCAGCAGCTTAGTTCCGTGGGCCGAGCAGTACTTC.

This clonotype was observed a handful of times. The J gene is TRBJ1-5, the V gene TRBV4-1, with D tentatively TRBD1 (6 bases). Germline loops: CDR1 MGHRA, CDR2 YSYEKL. Deletions cut 7 bases from V and 4 bases from J, with 8 bases between. The CDR3 has 12 residues. The CDR3 sequence is CASNTGNQPQHF. DNA for the CDR3: TGCGCCAGCAACACAGGGAATCAGCCCCAGCATTTT.

This clonotype has ten or more counts. The gene calls are TRBV9 and TRBJ1-1; possibly TRBD1 for D (5 bases). Germline CDR1 SGDLS, CDR2 YYNGEE. The CDR3 is 13 residues long. V lost 0 bases and J lost 8, with 11 bases in between. Here the CDR3 DNA reads TGTGCCAGCAGCGTAGGGGGGATGAGGGAAGCTTTCTTT. Protein sequence: CASSVGGMREAFF.

This CDR3 reads CASSPTGTESSYEQYF. The CDR3 DNA reads TGTGCCAGCTCACCTACGGGGACGGAATCGTCCTACGAGCAGTACTTC. This chain links TRBV18 with TRBJ2-7; D could derive from TRBD1 or TRBD2 (5 bases each). CDR3 length equals 16 residues. CDR1 and CDR2 from the germline V gene are KGHSH and LQKENI. The V gene lost 3 bases and the J gene lost 1 base, with 16 bases spanning the gap.

This clonotype appeared a few times. The J gene is TRBJ2-2, the V gene TRBV6-2 or TRBV6-3; D gene uncertain. The germline gives CDR1 MNHEY, CDR2 SVGEGT. Trimming pared 0 bases from V and 9 bases from J, leaving 14 bases between. This CDR3 is 15 amino acids long. The CDR3 bases are TGTGCCAGCAGTTACTCTCCGACCGAGTTCCGGGAGCTGTTTTTT. This translates into CASSYSPTEFRELFF.

This clonotype was counted only a few times. This rearrangement joins TRBV7-2 to TRBJ1-1, with D unresolved. Germline V CDR1 and CDR2: SGHTA, FQGNSA. V was trimmed by 1 base and J by 8 bases, leaving 5 bases between them. The length of the CDR3 is 11 residues. The CDR3 DNA follows: TGTGCCAGCAGCTTAGGTAGAGAAGCTTTCTTT. This gives the protein CASSLGREAFF.

The chain combines TRBV27 with TRBJ2-7, with D perhaps matching TRBD2 (5 bases). The CDR3 covers 13 residues. Trimming removed 3 bases at V and 3 bases at J, with 9 bases between. Per the germline V gene, CDR1 is MNHEY and CDR2 is SMNVEV (reference sequence). The CDR3 loop reads CASSFAGNYEQYF. The CDR3 DNA sequence: TGTGCCAGCAGTTTCGCGGGCAACTACGAGCAGTACTTC.

At least ten counts were recorded for this clonotype. The chain couples TRBV11-2 to TRBJ2-2; 8 nucleotides line up with TRBD1. This CDR3 is 16 amino acids long. The germline gives CDR1 SGHAT, CDR2 FQNNGV. V gave up 1 base and J gave up 1 base; unmatched junction bases: 2. The chain's CDR3 is CASSLAGTGNTGELFF. CDR3 sequence (DNA): TGTGCCAGCAGCTTAGCCGGGACAGGGAACACCGGGGAGCTGTTTTTT.

The V call is TRBV10-1, the J call TRBJ2-5; the match to TRBD2 covers 10 bases. The CDR3 runs 16 residues. CDR1 is WNHNN, CDR2 SYGVQD, per germline (reference sequence). The V and J ends lost 2 bases and 1 base, in that order; junction bases with no gene match: 4. In nucleotides, the CDR3 is TGCGCCAGCAGTGAGGGTCTAGCGGGGGCCCAAGAGACCCAGTACTTC. It is translated as CASSEGLAGAQETQYF.

The genes are TRBV6-6 and TRBJ2-1; no clear D. V was trimmed by 3 bases and J by 4 bases, leaving 16 bases between them. Germline CDR1 reads MNHNY; CDR2 reads SVGAGI (reference sequence). The CDR3 has 16 residues. DNA of the CDR3: TGTGCCAGCAGTTATCAGGATGGCCAGCCGTACAATGAGCAGTTCTTC. Its protein is CASSYQDGQPYNEQFF.

The sample holds a few counts of this clonotype. The rearrangement joins TRBV4-1 to TRBJ2-7; possible D gene TRBD1, 6 bases. CDR3 size: 14 residues. V was clipped by 2 bases and J by 2 bases, with 10 bases between them. CDR1 and CDR2 from the germline V gene are MGHRA and YSYEKL. CDR3 amino acids: CASSQKAGAYEQYV. The CDR3 coding sequence is TGCGCCAGCAGCCAAAAGGCAGGGGCCTACGAGCAGTACGTC.

This sequence joins TRBV5-1 and TRBJ2-1; tentative D call: TRBD2 (5 bases). Germline V gives CDR1 SGHRS, CDR2 YFSETQ. CDR3 length: 18 amino acids. V was clipped by 0 bases and J by 0 bases, with 16 bases between them. The CDR3: CASSLVPRTESSYNEQFF. In DNA form, the CDR3 reads TGCGCCAGCAGCTTGGTTCCCCGGACTGAGAGCTCCTACAATGAGCAGTTCTTC.

In its sample, this clonotype was seen a few times. This chain connects TRBV7-8 to TRBJ1-5; D is unclear. The V gene lost 5 bases and the J gene lost 0 bases, with 8 bases spanning the gap. CDR1 and CDR2 from the germline V gene are SGHVS and FQNEAQ. The CDR3 is 14 amino acids. The CDR3 spells CASSRAYSNQPQHF. The CDR3, as DNA: TGTGCCAGCAGCCGCGCCTATAGCAATCAGCCCCAGCATTTT.

This clonotype has a handful of counts. The V gene is TRBV11-2, the J gene TRBJ2-3; no reliable D call. Germline V gene lookup returns CDR1 SGHAT and CDR2 FQNNGV. The CDR3 extends over 16 amino acids. V was cut by 5 bases and J by 1 base, with 16 bases left in between. The CDR3 DNA reads TGTGCCAGCAGCCCCGGACCCCGCACGGGCACAGATACGCAGTATTTT. This gives the protein CASSPGPRTGTDTQYF.

This clonotype was recorded a few times. This sequence joins TRBV4-2 and TRBJ2-7; the match to TRBD1 covers 7 bases. The CDR3 runs 16 residues. Germline lookup yields CDR1 LGHNA and CDR2 YNFKEQ. The V gene end was trimmed by 3 bases and the J gene end by 4 bases; junction bases not matched to a gene: 12. This chain's CDR3 is CASSQGPGQNSYEQYF. The CDR3 DNA follows: TGTGCCAGCAGCCAGGGGCCGGGACAGAACTCTTACGAGCAGTACTTC.

This clonotype occurred many times. The V call is TRBV19, the J call TRBJ2-3; 10 nucleotides agree with TRBD2. With 5 bases clipped from V and 3 bases from J, the junction kept 5 bases outside the gene matches. The CDR3 length is 15 residues. From germline, CDR1 is LNHDA and CDR2 SQIVND (reference sequence). Here the CDR3 reads CASSPPAGGTDTQYF. The CDR3 DNA reads TGTGCCAGTAGTCCCCCAGCGGGGGGGACAGATACGCAGTATTTT.

J is TRBJ1-5 and V is TRBV7-2; the D gene is possibly TRBD1 (6 bases). Germline V gene lookup returns CDR1 SGHTA and CDR2 FQGNSA. The CDR3 is 14 residues long. V was shortened by 5 bases and J by 3 bases, with 11 bases between the two germline ends. In DNA, the CDR3 is TGTGCCAGCAGCCCCAACAGGGTCAATCAGCCCCAGCATTTT. Protein: CASSPNRVNQPQHF. Full variable domain (remainder filled in from reference TRBV7-2 and TRBJ1-5): GAGVSQSPSNKVTEKGKDVELRCDPISGHTALYWYRQSLGQGLEFLIYFQGNSAPDKSGLPSDRFSAERTGGSVSTLTIQRTQQEDSAVYLCASSPNRVNQPQHFGDGTRLSIL.

The V call is TRBV6-6, the J call TRBJ2-3, with a possible D match to TRBD2 (5 bases). The length of the CDR3 is 16 residues. The germline V and J ends were trimmed by 8 bases and 4 bases, with 22 bases remaining between them. CDR1 and CDR2 from the germline V gene are MNHNY and SVGAGI (reference sequence). CDR3 protein: CASSPTVAPRADTQYF. The DNA for the CDR3 is TGTGCCAGCTCCCCGACGGTAGCCCCGAGGGCAGATACGCAGTATTTT.

This clonotype appeared a few times. This rearrangement joins TRBV5-1 to TRBJ1-1, with 12 positions matching TRBD1. Germline values: CDR1 SGHRS, CDR2 YFSETQ. This CDR3 spans 17 amino acids. The J segment lost 3 bases and the V segment lost 3 bases, leaving 9 bases of the junction unmatched. The CDR3 loop is CASSSGTGGVLDTEAFF. As DNA, the CDR3 is TGCGCCAGCAGCTCCGGGACAGGGGGCGTGTTGGACACTGAAGCTTTCTTT.

This clonotype was counted only a few times. The gene calls are TRBV4-1 and TRBJ1-6; D call uncertain. The CDR3 is made up of 14 amino acids. Trimming removed 4 bases from V and 7 bases from J, with 11 bases in between. The germline gives CDR1 MGHRA, CDR2 YSYEKL. The CDR3, as DNA: TGCGCCAGCAGCCCTGGGGTTTTGAATTCACCCCTCCACTTT. This translates into CASSPGVLNSPLHF.

Worth noting for this clonotype: Germline and junction disagree at one end, which may indicate a read error. J is TRBJ1-2 and V is TRBV11-2; TRBD1 might be the D (5 bases). CDR1 is SGHAT, CDR2 FQNNGV, per germline. The CDR3 extends over 14 amino acids. The CDR3: CASSLVGGTFGYSF. DNA of the CDR3: TGTGCCAGCAGCTTAGTCGGGGGAACCTTTGGCTACTCCTTC.